This TCR beta chain originates from a study of response to subunit inactivated influenza vaccine. TCRdb reprocessed the RT-PCR reads via MiXCR and lists one record per CDR3 protein. Seen here are around 600,000 distinct CDR3 sequences, approximately 10% observed once, and the top ten hold 8% to 13%. Germline assignment: CDR1 SGHTA and CDR2 FQGNSA. The length of the CDR3 is 15 residues. V trimming: 1 base; J trimming: 5 bases; junction bases outside the gene matches: 7. This sample also belongs to another study, concerning T cells expressing NK-cell markers. In that study: TCR beta cDNA was generated via 5'RACE template switching incorporating UMIs. The TCR beta repertoires were obtained from sorted CD3+CD56+NKG2C+, CD3+CD56+NKG2C- and CD3+CD56-NKG2C+ T cells. Also leading the CD3+CD56-NKG2C+ fraction in a few donors were these clonotypes.

The TCR originated in a man between 45 and 60 years old who received an inactivated influenza vaccine. The chain joins TRBV7-2 to TRBJ2-5, with 7 bases lining up with TRBD1. The source material was PBMCs from blood, sampled on the day of vaccination. The CDR3 is CASSLGQGTWETQYF. CDR3 nucleotides: TGTGCCAGCAGCTTAGGACAGGGCACATGGGAGACCCAGTACTTC.